The clone carrying this T cell receptor (beta chain) was picked up one time. Its antigen is unidentified. A read error may be the cause here, since a much bigger clone is one base away. The data originate from a study of CD8+CD57+ T cells in acquired aplastic anemia. Study summary: Each DNA sample taken from sorted CD4+ and CD8+ cells came to around 3.4 ug on average. Healthy donor sequencing depth: 9 million to 10.8 million CD4+, approximately 12 million CD8+ reads. Notes on the study in general: Around 30 sequences, all CD8+ CDR3, were shared between patients and controls. No significant difference in CD8+ Simpson's diversity was found between patients and controls.

Template material for TCR beta VDJ and CDR3 profiling consisted of genomic DNA. One entry per CDR3 protein results from TCRdb running MiXCR on the reads. The data hold 95,000 to 120,000 distinct CDR3 sequences, with roughly 51% observed a single time. Germline lookup yields CDR1 MGHDK and CDR2 SYGVNS. CDR3 size: 14 residues. Sequencing input: sorted CD4+, CD8+, or CD8+CD57+ T cells (not recorded which) from PBMCs. The chain is built from TRBV25-1 and TRBJ2-1; tentatively, D is TRBD2 (7 bases). This sequence was found in a human donor in good health, serving as a control. The chain's CDR3 is CASSGGGRGNGQFF. The CDR3 nucleotides are TGTGCCAGCAGTGGGGGGGGCAGGGGCAATGGGCAGTTCTTC.